What follows are 23 T cell receptor beta chains derived from one specimen sequenced in a study of T cells in Graves' hyperthyroidism and ophthalmopathy. The investigators amplified TCR beta CDR3 regions from RNA transcripts. The TCR CDR3 was amplified in a first-round RT-PCR using the HTBI primer set. TCRdb re-analysed the multiplex PCR reads in MiXCR, keeping a single row per CDR3 protein. The sample lists about 560,000 distinct CDR3 sequences, roughly 50% occurring once. Sequenced: peripheral blood or thyroid tissue (not recorded which). The receptors come from a woman aged 18-29 years with Graves' hyperthyroidism.

The rearrangement joins TRBV24-1 to TRBJ2-5; 14 bases agree with TRBD2. The V gene end was trimmed by 9 bases and the J gene end by 4 bases; junction bases not matched to a gene: 0. From germline, CDR1 is KGHDR and CDR2 SFDVKD. The CDR3 is 13 residues long. CDR3 loop: CATGTSGRETQYF. The CDR3 DNA reads TGTGCCACCGGGACTAGCGGGAGAGAGACCCAGTACTTC.

The chain links TRBV7-2 to TRBJ1-2; D call uncertain. The germline V gene has CDR1 SGHTA and CDR2 FQGNSA. The V gene lost 5 bases and the J gene lost 5 bases, with 15 bases spanning the gap. The CDR3 extends over 14 amino acids. DNA for the CDR3: TGTGCCAGCAGCGTCCGGACCGACTTTTATGGCTACACCTTC. It codes for CASSVRTDFYGYTF.

The chain has TRBV20-1 and TRBJ1-4; TRBD1 is a possible D gene (5 bases). V was shortened by 2 bases and J by 7 bases, with 20 bases between the two germline ends. The germline V gene has CDR1 DFQATT and CDR2 SNEGSKA (reference sequence). The CDR3 covers 16 residues. The CDR3, as DNA: TGCAGTGCTAGAAGGTGGGGCCAAGGGGTGGTTGAAAAACTGTTTTTT. This encodes CSARRWGQGVVEKLFF.

The chain carries TRBV7-9 and TRBJ2-5; D perhaps matches TRBD2 (6 bases). The V end was cut by 5 bases, the J end by 1 base, with 14 bases between. CDR1 is SEHNR, CDR2 FQNEAQ, per germline (reference sequence). This CDR3 has 15 residues. The CDR3 loop is CASSPPAGSQETQYF. The CDR3 DNA reads as TGTGCCAGCAGCCCTCCCGCGGGAAGCCAAGAGACCCAGTACTTC. Together with reference TRBV7-9 and TRBJ2-5, the CDR3 gives the full variable domain: DTGVSQNPRHKITKRGQNVTFRCDPISEHNRLYWYRQTLGQGPEFLTYFQNEAQLEKSRLLSDRFSAERPKGSFSTLEIQRTEQGDSAMYLCASSPPAGSQETQYFGPGTRLLVL.

This chain links TRBV25-1 with TRBJ1-2; perhaps TRBD1 as D (5 bases). Trimming removed 8 bases from V and 8 bases from J, with 24 bases in between. The CDR3 extends over 15 amino acids. From germline, CDR1 is MGHDK and CDR2 SYGVNS. CDR3 coding DNA: TGTGCCAGCTCGGCCGGGACGTCTGCCCCGGGCGGCTACACCTTC. As protein: CASSAGTSAPGGYTF.

The chain links TRBV5-6 to TRBJ1-2; D is uncertain. V lost 4 bases and J 6 bases, leaving 13 bases between the germline ends. This CDR3 has 13 residues. Germline V CDR1 and CDR2: SGHDT, YYEEEE. The CDR3: CASSRDPRDGYTF. For the CDR3, the DNA is TGTGCCAGCAGCCGGGATCCACGAGATGGCTACACCTTC.

Of note for this clonotype: This could be a read error, since a much larger clone is one nucleotide away. The V call is TRBV10-3, the J call TRBJ1-2, with D maybe TRBD1 (6 bases). Germline assignment: CDR1 ENHRY and CDR2 SYGVKD. The CDR3 totals 15 residues. CDR3 amino acids: CAIGELGGQNYGYTF. The CDR3 nucleotides read TGTGCCATCGGTGAGTTGGGCGGACAGAACTATGGCTACACCTTC.

This clonotype was seen repeatedly, ten times or more. This rearrangement joins TRBV7-6 to TRBJ2-2, with D possibly being TRBD2 (5 bases). V gave up 8 bases and J gave up 5 bases, with 9 bases separating them. The germline V gene has CDR1 SGHVS and CDR2 FNYEAQ. The CDR3 is 12 amino acids. In DNA, the CDR3 is TGTGCCAGCTCCCGGGGTACCGGGGAGCTGTTTTTT. As protein: CASSRGTGELFF.

This sequence joins TRBV2 and TRBJ1-3; D is possibly TRBD1 (6 bases). This CDR3 has 13 amino acids. V lost 2 bases, J lost 7 bases, and 9 bases lay in between. CDR1 is SNHLY, CDR2 FYNNEI, per germline. The CDR3 region has the DNA TGTGCCAGCAGTGAAACAGGGCGCAACACCATATATTTT. This gives the protein CASSETGRNTIYF.

The CDR3 here is CASSSGRNYGYTIYF. The DNA of the CDR3 is TGTGCCAGCAGTTCGGGACGGAACTATGGCTACACCATATATTTT. The chain carries TRBV12-3 or TRBV12-4 and TRBJ1-3; D is possibly TRBD1 (5 bases). Trimming shortened V by 4 bases and J by 8 bases, and 18 bases separated the two germline ends. The CDR3 runs 15 residues.

This clonotype turned up a few times. This chain joins TRBV7-2 and TRBJ2-7; a weak D match, TRBD1 (7 bases). With 1 base removed from V and 2 bases from J, the gap between germline ends came to 18 bases. The CDR3 is 17 amino acids. The germline gives CDR1 SGHTA, CDR2 FQGNSA. Here the CDR3 DNA reads TGTGCCAGCAGCTTAGAGCTTTCGGCGGGACAGACCTACGAGCAGTACTTC. It encodes CASSLELSAGQTYEQYF.

Ten or more counts support this clonotype. This chain links TRBV7-9 with TRBJ1-3; no reliable D call. The V end was cut by 3 bases, the J end by 4 bases, with 16 bases between. CDR1 and CDR2 from the germline V gene are SEHNR and FQNEAQ (reference sequence). This CDR3 region has 16 residues. Here the CDR3 reads CASSLYRAALGNTIYF. CDR3 nucleotide sequence: TGTGCCAGCAGCTTGTACCGTGCGGCCTTGGGAAACACCATATATTTT. Complete variable domain (other parts from reference TRBV7-9 and TRBJ1-3): DTGVSQNPRHKITKRGQNVTFRCDPISEHNRLYWYRQTLGQGPEFLTYFQNEAQLEKSRLLSDRFSAERPKGSFSTLEIQRTEQGDSAMYLCASSLYRAALGNTIYFGEGSWLTVV.

This clonotype appeared a few times. This chain uses TRBV7-9 with TRBJ2-2; D uncertain. This CDR3 region has 15 residues. Germline CDR1 and CDR2: SEHNR and FQNEAQ (reference sequence). V lost 5 bases and J lost 1, with 11 bases in between. CDR3 sequence (DNA): TGTGCCAGCAGCCCAGAACTGGGGAACACCGGGGAGCTGTTTTTT. Protein: CASSPELGNTGELFF.

The chain has TRBV12-5 and TRBJ2-7; D unresolved. The V gene lost 6 bases and the J gene lost 6 bases, with 12 bases spanning the gap. There are 12 residues in the CDR3. CDR1 is LGHNT and CDR2 is FRNRAP in the germline V gene. The CDR3 reads CASGLKLAEQYF. DNA of the CDR3: TGTGCTAGTGGCCTAAAGCTCGCCGAGCAGTACTTC.

This clonotype was detected once. The rearrangement links TRBV12-1 to TRBJ1-5. TRBV12-1 is shown as a pseudogene. The CDR3 is 15 residues long. The CDR3 region has the DNA TGTGCCAGCAGCTTTCGGGTACACGGCAATCAGCCCCAGCATTTT. Translating it yields CASSFRVHGNQPQHF.

V gene TRBV9 combines with J gene TRBJ1-2; 7 nucleotides match TRBD1. The CDR3 length is 15 residues. Unmatched junction bases numbered 17, after V lost 7 bases and J lost 8 bases. The germline V gene encodes CDR1 SGDLS and CDR2 YYNGEE. The CDR3 region is CASGTGTAWGGGYTF. The CDR3 DNA reads TGTGCCAGCGGGACCGGGACAGCGTGGGGGGGCGGCTACACCTTC.

V usage is TRBV29-1 and J usage is TRBJ1-2, with a tentative D call TRBD1 (6 bases). V lost 8 bases to trimming and J lost 2 bases, with 15 bases between them. The CDR3 has 13 residues. The germline gives CDR1 SQVTM, CDR2 ANQGSEA. The CDR3 bases are TGCAGCACCGAGGGGGAGACCAACTATGGCTACACCTTC. It is translated as CSTEGETNYGYTF.

Ten or more counts support this clonotype. The DNA of the CDR3 is TGCAGCGTTGGAGAGGGGGGGCGGCGCCTCGAGCAGTACTTC. The encoded protein is CSVGEGGRRLEQYF. The chain employs TRBV29-1 and TRBJ2-7; possibly TRBD2 for D (7 bases). The germline V gene has CDR1 SQVTM and CDR2 ANQGSEA. With 4 bases removed from V and 6 bases from J, the gap between germline ends came to 19 bases. The CDR3 spans 14 residues.

Points on this clonotype: The junction does not match germline at one end; this may be a read error. The chain couples TRBV11-1 to TRBJ1-1; no reliable D call. The CDR3 covers 11 residues. Germline V gene data show CDR1 as SGHAT and CDR2 as FQDESV (reference sequence). The CDR3 DNA reads TGTGTCAGCAGGCAGGACTCTGAAGCTTTCTTT. The encoded protein is CVSRQDSEAFF.

In DNA form, the CDR3 reads TGTGCCAGCAGTTTATATCGTGGACCTCGGGGCTACACCTTC. Translation: CASSLYRGPRGYTF. The genes are TRBV25-1 and TRBJ1-2; D call uncertain. CDR1 and CDR2 from the germline V gene are MGHDK and SYGVNS. V lost 5 bases and J 8 bases, leaving 18 bases between the germline ends. This CDR3 is built from 14 residues.

V and J are TRBV5-1 and TRBJ1-3; D unclear. The length of the CDR3 is 14 residues. Germline CDR1 is SGHRS and CDR2 is YFSETQ. Trimming removed 3 bases at V and 4 bases at J, with 11 bases between. The CDR3: CASSSTAFGNTIYF. The CDR3 DNA is TGCGCCAGCAGCTCCACGGCTTTCGGAAACACCATATATTTT.

The chain links TRBV19 to TRBJ1-5; 8 bases agree with TRBD1. V was clipped by 2 bases and J by 7 bases; unmatched bases: 10. CDR3 length: 16 amino acids. CDR1 is LNHDA and CDR2 is SQIVND in the germline V gene (reference sequence). DNA for the CDR3: TGTGCCAGTAGTATATCTGGCAGGGGGCAAACGCAGCCCCAGCATTTT. This translates into CASSISGRGQTQPQHF.

CDR3 bases: TGTGCCAACAGGAGTGTTAAGGGTATTAGGGAAAAACTGTTTTTT. Amino acid sequence: CANRSVKGIREKLFF. This rearrangement joins TRBV2 to TRBJ1-4; weak D call: TRBD1 (5 bases). Germline loops: CDR1 SNHLY, CDR2 FYNNEI. The CDR3 sequence is 15 residues long. Deletions cut 10 bases from V and 8 bases from J, with 23 bases between.